The rows below give T cell receptor beta chains drawn from one sample of a study of beta chain features in type 1 diabetes. Data came from immunoSEQ multiplex PCR; TCRdb stores just in-frame clones and leaves some out. The sample records about 700,000 clones, around an eighth being singletons. Sequencing was carried out using naive CD4+ T cells from blood. These receptors all come from a man younger than 35 with type 1 diabetes. The CDR3 runs from the conserved cysteine through the conserved F or W. The D gene is left open where the match is weak. Some rows mark clone size as missing; the rest say once, few, many or name a class of expanded clone.

d_gene: TRBD2; abundance: .; j_gene: TRBJ2-3; v_gene: TRBV7-8; CDR3aa: CASSPITSGGLKDTQYF; CDR3nt: TGTGCCAGCAGCCCTATTACTAGCGGGGGCCTAAAAGATACGCAGTATTTT
d_gene: .; abundance: .; j_gene: TRBJ1-2; v_gene: TRBV5-4; CDR3aa: CASSFPAGARYGYTF; CDR3nt: TGTGCCAGCAGCTTTCCGGCAGGGGCTCGCTATGGCTACACCTTC
d_gene: .; abundance: .; j_gene: TRBJ2-7; v_gene: TRBV5-1; CDR3aa: CASSAGLTSYEQYF; CDR3nt: TGCGCCAGCAGCGCAGGACTCACCTCCTACGAGCAGTACTTC
d_gene: .; abundance: few; j_gene: TRBJ1-5; v_gene: TRBV7-9; CDR3aa: CASTALANQPQHF; CDR3nt: TGTGCCAGCACGGCCCTGGCTAATCAGCCCCAGCATTTT
d_gene: .; abundance: few; j_gene: TRBJ2-7; v_gene: TRBV7-2; CDR3aa: CASSLYYEQYF; CDR3nt: TGTGCCAGCAGCTTATACTACGAGCAGTACTTC
d_gene: .; abundance: .; j_gene: TRBJ2-5; v_gene: TRBV7-8; CDR3aa: CASSLVFRSSAGTQYF; CDR3nt: TGTGCCAGCAGCTTAGTTTTTCGCAGTAGTGCCGGGACCCAGTACTTC
d_gene: TRBD1; abundance: .; j_gene: TRBJ2-1; v_gene: TRBV9; CDR3aa: CASSVAGQGGEQFF; CDR3nt: TGTGCCAGCAGCGTAGCGGGACAGGGAGGTGAGCAGTTCTTC
d_gene: .; abundance: .; j_gene: TRBJ1-4; v_gene: TRBV25-1; CDR3aa: CASSEFRGSNEKLFF; CDR3nt: TGTGCCAGCAGTGAATTCCGGGGGTCTAATGAAAAACTGTTTTTT
d_gene: .; abundance: .; j_gene: TRBJ1-5; v_gene: TRBV9; CDR3aa: CASSSGPGTLGQPQHF; CDR3nt: TGTGCCAGCAGCTCGGGACCCGGTACCCTGGGTCAGCCCCAGCATTTT
d_gene: TRBD1; abundance: .; j_gene: TRBJ1-1; v_gene: TRBV12-5; CDR3aa: CASLDRGAEAFF; CDR3nt: TGTGCTAGCCTTGACAGGGGCGCTGAAGCTTTCTTT
d_gene: .; abundance: .; j_gene: TRBJ2-7; v_gene: TRBV6-5; CDR3aa: CASSYSGGPYEQYF; CDR3nt: TGTGCCAGCAGTTACTCAGGGGGACCCTACGAGCAGTACTTC
d_gene: TRBD1; abundance: few; j_gene: TRBJ1-5; v_gene: TRBV7-9; CDR3aa: CASSPAGTGRQPQHF; CDR3nt: TGTGCCAGCAGCCCCGCCGGGACAGGGAGGCAGCCCCAGCATTTT
d_gene: .; abundance: .; j_gene: TRBJ1-2; v_gene: TRBV10-1; CDR3aa: CASSESGRDDGYTF; CDR3nt: TGCGCCAGCAGTGAGTCGGGAAGGGACGATGGCTACACCTTC